Detailed here is one T cell receptor beta chain. This specimen belongs to a study of human T cells and chemical hapten exposure. TCRdb used MiXCR to reprocess the RACE reads, holding one entry per CDR3 protein. This table has about 77,000 distinct CDR3 sequences, 11% to 15% appearing once. The time point: pre-sensitization, week 0. This sample's treatment: therapeutic diphenylcyclopropenone sensitization with weekly scalp DPC. Per germline, CDR1 MNHEY and CDR2 SMNVEV (reference sequence). V shed 2 bases and J shed 8 bases, with 3 bases lying between them. The CDR3 loop spans 11 amino acids. The chain has TRBV27 and TRBJ2-2; D remains unclear. Sequencing was performed on whole blood, taken in connection with sensitization to the hapten diphenylcyclopropenone (DPC). This TCR was recovered from a woman aged 45 to 65 with alopecia areata. Some clones in this sample may be carry-over from other donors' samples. CDR3 protein: CASSLLGELFF. Here the CDR3 DNA reads TGTGCCAGCAGTTTACTTGGGGAGCTGTTTTTT.